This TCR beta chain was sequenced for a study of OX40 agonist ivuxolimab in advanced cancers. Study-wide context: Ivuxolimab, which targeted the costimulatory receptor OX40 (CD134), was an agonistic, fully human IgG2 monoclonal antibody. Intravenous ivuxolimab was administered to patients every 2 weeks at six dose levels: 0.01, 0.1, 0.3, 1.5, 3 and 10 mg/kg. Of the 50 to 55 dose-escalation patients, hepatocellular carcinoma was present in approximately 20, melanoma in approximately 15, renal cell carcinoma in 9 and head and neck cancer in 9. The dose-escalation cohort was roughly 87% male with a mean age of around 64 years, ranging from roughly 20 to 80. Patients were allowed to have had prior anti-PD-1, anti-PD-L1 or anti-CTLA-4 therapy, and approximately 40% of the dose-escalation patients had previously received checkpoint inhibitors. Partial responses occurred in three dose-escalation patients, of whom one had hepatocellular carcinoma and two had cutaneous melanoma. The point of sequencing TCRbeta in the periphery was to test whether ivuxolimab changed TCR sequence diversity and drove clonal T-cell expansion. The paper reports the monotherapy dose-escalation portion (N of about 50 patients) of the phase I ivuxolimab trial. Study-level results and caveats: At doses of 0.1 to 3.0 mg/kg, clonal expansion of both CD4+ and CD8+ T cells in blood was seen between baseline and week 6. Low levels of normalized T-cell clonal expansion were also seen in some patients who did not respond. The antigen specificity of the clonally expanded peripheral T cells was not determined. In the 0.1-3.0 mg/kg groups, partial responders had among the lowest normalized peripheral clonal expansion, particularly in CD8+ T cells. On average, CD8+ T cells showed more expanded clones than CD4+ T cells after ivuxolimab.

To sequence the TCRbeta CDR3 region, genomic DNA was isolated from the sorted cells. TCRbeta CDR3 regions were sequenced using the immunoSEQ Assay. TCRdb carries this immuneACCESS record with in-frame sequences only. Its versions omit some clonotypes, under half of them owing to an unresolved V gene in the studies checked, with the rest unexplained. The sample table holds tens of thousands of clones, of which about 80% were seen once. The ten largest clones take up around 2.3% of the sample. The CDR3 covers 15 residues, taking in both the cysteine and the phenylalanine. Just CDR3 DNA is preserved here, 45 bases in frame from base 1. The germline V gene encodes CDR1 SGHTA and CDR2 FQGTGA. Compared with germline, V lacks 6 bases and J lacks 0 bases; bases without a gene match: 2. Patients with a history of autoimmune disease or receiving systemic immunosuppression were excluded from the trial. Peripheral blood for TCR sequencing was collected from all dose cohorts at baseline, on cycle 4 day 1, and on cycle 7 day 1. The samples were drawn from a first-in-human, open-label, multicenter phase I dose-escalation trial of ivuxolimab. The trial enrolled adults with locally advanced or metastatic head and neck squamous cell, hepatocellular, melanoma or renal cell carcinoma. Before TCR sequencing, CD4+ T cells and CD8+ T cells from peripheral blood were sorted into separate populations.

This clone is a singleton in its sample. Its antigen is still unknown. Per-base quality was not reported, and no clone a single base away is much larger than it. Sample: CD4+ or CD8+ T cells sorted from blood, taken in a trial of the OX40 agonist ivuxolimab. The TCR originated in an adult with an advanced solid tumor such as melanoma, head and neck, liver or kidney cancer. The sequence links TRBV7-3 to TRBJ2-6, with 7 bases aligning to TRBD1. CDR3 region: CASRPGGSGANVLTF. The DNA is TGTGCCAGCAGACCAGGGGGCTCTGGGGCCAACGTCCTGACTTTC.